Each of the 18 T cell receptor beta chains below was sequenced from the same sample in a study of shared clonotypes between healthy human individuals. Profiling relied on immunoSEQ multiplex PCR, and the TCRdb table lists in-frame clones only, not all of them. The sample contains some 1.5 million clones, roughly 95% of which appear only once. The sequencing input was naive CD4+ T cells sorted from blood. Regarding subset: CD45RA+ positively selected. The receptors derive from a man aged 30-40 years in good health.

The V call is TRBV7-2, the J call TRBJ2-7; D not resolved. Deletions cut 6 bases from V and 3 bases from J, with 18 bases between. The CDR3 totals 15 residues. Looked up from germline, CDR1 is SGHTA and CDR2 is FQGNSA. The CDR3: CASSTTNWASYEQYF. CDR3 nucleotide sequence: TGTGCCAGCAGTACCACCAACTGGGCTAGCTACGAGCAGTACTTC.

The chain employs TRBV28 and TRBJ2-7; 9 positions agree with TRBD1. Germline trimming cut 3 bases from V and 5 bases from J; bases unmatched to any gene: 8. Germline CDR1 MDHEN, CDR2 SYDVKM. The CDR3 sequence is 15 residues long. For the CDR3, the DNA is TGTGCCAGCAGTTTTGTGGGACAGGGTAACCACGAGCAGTACTTC. The encoded protein is CASSFVGQGNHEQYF.

The rearrangement joins TRBV5-6 to TRBJ2-5; D is undetermined. The germline V gene encodes CDR1 SGHDT and CDR2 YYEEEE. Trimming shortened V by 4 bases and J by 0 bases, and 4 bases separated the two germline ends. The CDR3 spans 12 residues. CDR3 region: CASSLYQETQYF. In DNA form, the CDR3 reads TGTGCCAGCAGCCTGTACCAAGAGACCCAGTACTTC.

The chain uses TRBV7-9 and TRBJ2-5; 7 bases are a match to TRBD2. The CDR3 is 11 amino acids. CDR1 is SEHNR and CDR2 is FQNEAQ in the germline V gene (reference sequence). V lost 6 bases to trimming and J lost 13 bases; unmatched junction nucleotides: 8. In nucleotides, the CDR3 is TGTGCCAGCAGAAACCGGGACTACCTGTACTTC. Its translation is CASRNRDYLYF.

The chain is built from TRBV18 and TRBJ1-2; no clear D. V was pared by 3 bases and J by 7 bases, with 15 bases between. Per germline, CDR1 KGHSH and CDR2 LQKENI. The CDR3 spans 14 residues. In nucleotides, the CDR3 is TGTGCCAGCTCACCGACGGATAAGGAGTCTGGCTACACCTTC. Translating it yields CASSPTDKESGYTF. The full variable domain, completed using reference TRBV18 and TRBJ1-2, is NAGVMQNPRHLVRRRGQEARLRCSPMKGHSHVYWYRQLPEEGLKFMVYLQKENIIDESGMPKERFSAEFPKEGPSILRIQQVVRGDSAAYFCASSPTDKESGYTFGSGTRLTVV.

This clone was detected a few times. Additional DNA sequences in this sample encode the identical CDR3. V is TRBV7-9 and J is TRBJ2-7; D is uncertain. The V gene lost 6 bases and the J gene lost 2 bases, with 5 bases spanning the gap. The germline V gene has CDR1 SEHNR and CDR2 FQNEAQ (reference sequence). The length of the CDR3 is 11 residues. CDR3 sequence (DNA): TGTGCCAGCAGTCACACCTACGAGCAGTACTTC. Its protein is CASSHTYEQYF.

V is TRBV12-5 and J is TRBJ2-1; TRBD1 aligns across 7 bases. Per germline, CDR1 LGHNT and CDR2 FRNRAP. The CDR3 is 16 amino acids. Trimming at V came to 2 bases and at J to 5 bases, leaving 9 bases not matched to a gene. In DNA, the CDR3 is TGTGCTAGTGGTTTGAAACTTCCGGGACAGAACAATGAGCAGTTCTTC. This encodes CASGLKLPGQNNEQFF.

As concerns this clone: The same CDR3 can be traced to other DNA sequences in this sample. The chain joins TRBV5-1 to TRBJ2-3; weak D call: TRBD2 (5 bases). The CDR3 spans 15 residues. Trimming pared 0 bases from V and 0 bases from J, leaving 8 bases between. Germline-derived CDR1 and CDR2 are SGHRS and YFSETQ. CDR3 sequence reads: CASSLVRGSTDTQYF. The DNA for the CDR3 is TGCGCCAGCAGCTTGGTACGGGGTAGCACAGATACGCAGTATTTT.

This rearrangement joins TRBV28 to TRBJ1-2; no definite D call. The CDR3 contains 13 residues. Germline V gene lookup returns CDR1 MDHEN and CDR2 SYDVKM. Trimming left V 7 bases short and J 8 bases short, with 17 bases between. CDR3 in DNA: TGTGCCAGCACCTCCGAGGGAAGAACGGGCTACACCTTC. Translated, it gives CASTSEGRTGYTF.

This sequence joins TRBV28 and TRBJ1-2; D may be TRBD1 (5 bases). V dropped 8 bases and J dropped 8 bases, with 27 bases sitting between them. Germline CDR1 reads MDHEN; CDR2 reads SYDVKM. There are 16 residues in the CDR3. The CDR3 sequence: CASRLPGSATLGGYTF. DNA for the CDR3: TGTGCCAGCCGCCTTCCAGGGAGTGCAACCTTAGGCGGCTACACCTTC.

This chain uses TRBV19 with TRBJ1-5; a possible D gene is TRBD1 (5 bases). The CDR3 contains 15 residues. In germline, CDR1 is LNHDA, CDR2 SQIVND (reference sequence). Deletions cut 4 bases from V and 3 bases from J, with 13 bases between. CDR3 protein: CASSTPGRINQPQHF. As DNA, the CDR3 is TGTGCCAGTAGTACCCCGGGACGGATCAATCAGCCCCAGCATTTT.

This clone has only one observation. The chain is built from TRBV2 and TRBJ2-7; 8 bases agree with TRBD1. The CDR3 length is 14 residues. Germline trimming cut 4 bases from V and 3 bases from J; bases unmatched to any gene: 5. Germline CDR1 SNHLY, CDR2 FYNNEI. CDR3 DNA: TGTGCCAGCAGTGTTATACAGGGGGTCTACGAGCAGTACTTC. Its translation is CASSVIQGVYEQYF.

The table lists this clone with a count of one. This chain uses TRBV9 with TRBJ2-3; TRBD2 might be the D (5 bases). V lost 3 bases, J lost 0 bases, and 17 bases lay in between. From germline, CDR1 is SGDLS and CDR2 YYNGEE. The CDR3 sequence is 17 residues long. The DNA of the CDR3 is TGTGCCAGCAGCGCTACCACCGGACTGAGAAGCACAGATACGCAGTATTTT. As protein: CASSATTGLRSTDTQYF.

The DNA of the CDR3 is TGTGCCAGCTGGGATCGATTGGGGGAGCTGTTTTTT. Its protein is CASWDRLGELFF. The chain employs TRBV6-5 and TRBJ2-2; D ambiguous. CDR3 length: 12 amino acids. Germline CDR1 and CDR2: MNHEY and SVGAGI. The ends were cut back, 8 bases at V and 8 bases at J, with 12 bases in the middle.

The chain combines TRBV27 with TRBJ2-2; D is undetermined. Looked up from germline, CDR1 is MNHEY and CDR2 is SMNVEV (reference sequence). V was clipped by 7 bases and J by 0 bases, with 18 bases between them. The CDR3 extends over 17 amino acids. Here the CDR3 reads CASTSRIRGANTGELFF. The CDR3 bases are TGTGCCAGCACGTCCAGGATAAGAGGCGCGAACACCGGGGAGCTGTTTTTT.

The chain uses TRBV5-1 and TRBJ2-5, with a weak D call TRBD2 (5 bases). Trimming took 2 bases from V and 4 from J, leaving 12 bases between them. Germline V gene sequence: CDR1 SGHRS, CDR2 YFSETQ. This CDR3 has 14 residues. The CDR3 region is CASSFEGAGETQYF. In DNA form, the CDR3 reads TGCGCCAGCAGCTTTGAGGGCGCAGGAGAGACCCAGTACTTC.

The V and J genes are TRBV29-1 and TRBJ2-5; 8 nucleotides align to TRBD1. V lost 4 bases, J lost 5 bases, and 6 bases stayed unmatched. The CDR3 length is 13 residues. Germline V CDR1 and CDR2: SQVTM, ANQGSEA. Here the CDR3 reads CSVGRQGMETQYF. CDR3 nucleotides: TGCAGCGTTGGCCGACAGGGGATGGAGACCCAGTACTTC.

This chain uses TRBV7-9 with TRBJ1-5; unclear D gene. V was shortened by 4 bases and J by 4 bases, with 17 bases between the two germline ends. Germline CDR1 is SEHNR and CDR2 is FQNEAQ (reference sequence). The CDR3 spans 16 residues. CDR3 coding DNA: TGTGCCAGCAGCTACCCCTGGCCAGCAAGGAATCAGCCCCAGCATTTT. Protein sequence: CASSYPWPARNQPQHF.